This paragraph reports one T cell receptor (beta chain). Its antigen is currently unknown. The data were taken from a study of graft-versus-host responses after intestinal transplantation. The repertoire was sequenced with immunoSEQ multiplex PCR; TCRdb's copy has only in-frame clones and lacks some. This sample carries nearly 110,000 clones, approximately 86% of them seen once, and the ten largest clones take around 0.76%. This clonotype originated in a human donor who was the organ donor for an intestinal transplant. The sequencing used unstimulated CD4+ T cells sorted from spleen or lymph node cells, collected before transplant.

CDR3 coding DNA: TGCGCCAGCAGCTCACGGGACCCGCTGTACGAGCAGTACTTC. Translating it yields CASSSRDPLYEQYF. The V call is TRBV5-1, the J call TRBJ2-7; D might be TRBD1 or TRBD2, each matching 5 bases. V was pared by 3 bases and J by 4 bases, with 14 bases between. Germline V CDR1 and CDR2: SGHRS, YFSETQ. This CDR3 contains 14 residues.